This entry concerns a single T cell receptor (beta chain). The sample holds other DNA sequences that translate to the same CDR3. The data are from a study of blood T cell repertoires in COVID-19. This CDR3 is built from 14 residues. V gave up 4 bases and J gave up 0 bases; unmatched junction bases: 3. Germline values: CDR1 SGHRS, CDR2 YFSETQ. Profiling relied on immunoSEQ multiplex PCR, and the TCRdb table lists in-frame clones only, not all of them. This sample has 200,000 to 250,000 clones, with about 88% found just once. The sequenced material came from peripheral blood. The clonotype was recovered from a woman aged 40-49 years who had recovered from COVID-19. The chain carries TRBV5-1 and TRBJ2-7; 8 nucleotides align to TRBD1. The CDR3 region has the DNA TGCGCCAGCAGCAGTACAGGGGGCTCCTACGAGCAGTACTTC. This translates into CASSSTGGSYEQYF. Combining the CDR3 with reference TRBV5-1 and TRBJ2-7 gives the whole variable domain KAGVTQTPRYLIKTRGQQVTLSCSPISGHRSVSWYQQTPGQGLQFLFEYFSETQRNKGNFPGRFSGRQFSNSRSEMNVSTLELGDSALYLCASSSTGGSYEQYFGPGTRLTVT.